This TCR beta chain was identified in a study of CXCR3-negative and CXCR3-positive naive CD8 T cells. Points from the study as a whole: Naive subsets showed comparable surface CD5, and TCR interaction strength was also inferred from TRB CDR3 physicochemistry. TRB CDR3s were more hydrophobic in CXCR3-positive than in CXCR3-negative naive cells.

The germline V gene has CDR1 SEHNR and CDR2 FQNEAQ (reference sequence). The CDR3 runs 12 residues. To note about this clonotype: The antigen remains undetermined.

Libraries were UMI-labeled 5' RACE TRB cDNA. TCRdb reprocessed the 5' RACE reads; each CDR3 protein has one entry and no DNA is given. The sample has around 95,000 distinct CDR3 sequences; the top ten hold 1.1%. Sorts that each held over 250,000 cells were run in triplicate for every CD8+ T cell subset. Sequenced: naive CXCR3+ CD8+ T cells from blood. Described subset: CD45RO-CCR7+CD27+CD95- naive CD8+ T cells expressing CXCR3 (TNR3+). The J gene is TRBJ2-7, the V gene TRBV7-9; TCRdb names TRBD1, which stays unverified in the absence of DNA. This receptor was obtained from a human donor in good health. Some clones in this sample may be carry-over from other donors' samples. The CDR3: CASSYRDYEQYF.